This T cell receptor beta chain is drawn from a study of cytomegalovirus exposure and HLA in healthy donors. Study-wide context: Ancestry clustering placed more than 80% of over 300 genotyped donors in the Caucasian-associated cluster.

PCR involved 60 Vbeta and 13 Jbeta primers. The table came from immunoSEQ multiplex PCR; TCRdb's copy has only in-frame clones and leaves some out. The sample shows under 130,000 clones, roughly 77% of them seen only once. The CDR3 totals 13 residues. Germline CDR1 is SGDLS and CDR2 is YYNGEE. V was shortened by 2 bases and J by 9 bases, with 12 bases between the two germline ends. Sample: PBMCs. The TCR originated in a woman aged 18-29 years in good health and CMV-seropositive. This sequence joins TRBV9 and TRBJ2-1, with D maybe TRBD2 (5 bases). CDR3 sequence reads: CASSVILGGEQFF. The CDR3 nucleotides read TGTGCCAGCAGCGTCATACTAGGAGGTGAGCAGTTCTTC.